This is a list of T cell receptor beta chains from one sample in a study of T cell changes during pregnancy in multiple sclerosis. Sequenced by immunoSEQ multiplex PCR; TCRdb stores in-frame clones only, minus some. The sample has 30,000 to 40,000 clones, roughly 89% seen once. Sample: CD8+ T cells from peripheral blood mononuclear cells, taken in the second trimester of pregnancy. The receptors stem from a female donor with multiple sclerosis, enrolled in a pregnancy study. CDR3s include the opening cysteine and the closing phenylalanine or tryptophan. The order of the fields is J gene, clone size, D gene, V gene, CDR3 DNA, CDR3 protein. D genes are given only for firm matches. Rows may omit the clone size; those that give it use once, few, many or a size class.

TRBJ2-2,NA,NA,TRBV7-9,TGTGCCAGCAGCTCCTCCGCTGGGGGGAGCGGGGAGCTGTTTTTT,CASSSSAGGSGELFF
TRBJ1-1,NA,NA,TRBV5-1,TGCGCCAGCAGCACAGCCTATACAGGGGAAGCTTTCTTT,CASSTAYTGEAFF
TRBJ2-7,NA,NA,TRBV9,TGTGCCAGCAGCTTCGGGGGGCGCCCCTACGAGCAGTACTTC,CASSFGGRPYEQYF
TRBJ2-7,NA,NA,TRBV15,TGTGCCACCAGCTTTTCCGGGGTCGAGCAGTACTTC,CATSFSGVEQYF
TRBJ2-7,NA,TRBD2,TRBV29-1,TGCAGCGTCCTAACCGGGGGGACCTACGAGCAGTACTTC,CSVLTGGTYEQYF
TRBJ2-7,NA,TRBD1,TRBV28,TGTGCCAGCAGTTTGCCCGGGACAGCTTACTACGAGCAGTACTTC,CASSLPGTAYYEQYF
TRBJ2-1,NA,TRBD2,TRBV4-1,TGCGCCAGCAGCCATCTCGGGACTAGCGGGCATGAGGGTGAGCAGTTCTTC,CASSHLGTSGHEGEQFF
TRBJ2-3,NA,NA,TRBV6-6,TGTGCCAGCAGCTCAGCCGGGGTAGATACGCAGTATTTT,CASSSAGVDTQYF
TRBJ1-1,few,NA,TRBV27,TGTGCCAGCAGTCCGAGACTACAGGGCGGGAACACTGAAGCTTTCTTT,CASSPRLQGGNTEAFF
TRBJ2-5,NA,NA,TRBV7-9,TGTGCCAGCAGCCCCGCCCCAGCGACCCAAGAGACCCAGTACTTC,CASSPAPATQETQYF
TRBJ2-3,NA,TRBD1,TRBV5-1,TGCGCCAGCAGCCCCGGACAGGGCCGCGCAGATACGCAGTATTTT,CASSPGQGRADTQYF
TRBJ1-5,NA,NA,TRBV19,TGTGCCACCCTGATCCAGGGGTGCCGTCAGCCCCAGCATTTT,CATLIQGCRQPQHF
TRBJ2-3,NA,TRBD2,TRBV2,TGTGCCAGCAGTGAAGCGCGGCGGGAGAGAGTAGGTACGCAGTATTTT,CASSEARRERVGTQYF
TRBJ1-5,few,NA,TRBV6-4,TGTGCCAGCAGTGACGCTCTGGGGAGTCAGCCCCAGCATTTT,CASSDALGSQPQHF
TRBJ2-2,once,NA,TRBV6-4,TGTGCCAGCAGTCCGGGGAACACCGGGGAGCTGTTTTTT,CASSPGNTGELFF